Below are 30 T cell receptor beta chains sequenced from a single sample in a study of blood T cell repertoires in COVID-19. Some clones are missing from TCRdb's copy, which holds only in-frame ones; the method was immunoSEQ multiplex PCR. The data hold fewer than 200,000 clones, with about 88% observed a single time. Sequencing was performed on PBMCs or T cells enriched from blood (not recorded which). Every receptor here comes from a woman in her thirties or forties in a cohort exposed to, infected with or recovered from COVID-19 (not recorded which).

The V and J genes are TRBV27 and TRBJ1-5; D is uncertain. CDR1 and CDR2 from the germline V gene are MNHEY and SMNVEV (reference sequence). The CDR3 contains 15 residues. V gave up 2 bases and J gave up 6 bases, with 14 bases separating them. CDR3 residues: CASSLSPGSPQPQHF. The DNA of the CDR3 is TGTGCCAGCAGTTTAAGCCCGGGAAGCCCTCAGCCCCAGCATTTT.

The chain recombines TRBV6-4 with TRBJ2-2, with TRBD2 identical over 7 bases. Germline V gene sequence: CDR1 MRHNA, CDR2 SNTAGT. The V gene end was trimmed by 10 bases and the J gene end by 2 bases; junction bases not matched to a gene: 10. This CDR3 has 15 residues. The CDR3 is CATSEGGSNTGELFF. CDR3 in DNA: TGTGCCACCTCGGAGGGAGGGTCCAACACCGGGGAGCTGTTTTTT.

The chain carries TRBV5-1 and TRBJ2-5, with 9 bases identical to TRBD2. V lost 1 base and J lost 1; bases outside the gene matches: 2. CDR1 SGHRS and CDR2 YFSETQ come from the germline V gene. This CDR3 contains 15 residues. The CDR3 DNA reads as TGCGCCAGCAGCTTGTCACTAGCGGGCCAAGAGACCCAGTACTTC. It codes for CASSLSLAGQETQYF.

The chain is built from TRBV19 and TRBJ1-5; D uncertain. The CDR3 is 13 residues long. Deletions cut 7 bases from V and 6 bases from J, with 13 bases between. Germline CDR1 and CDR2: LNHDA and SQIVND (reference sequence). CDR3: CASTPLGGQPQHF. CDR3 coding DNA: TGTGCCAGTACTCCACTCGGCGGTCAGCCCCAGCATTTT.

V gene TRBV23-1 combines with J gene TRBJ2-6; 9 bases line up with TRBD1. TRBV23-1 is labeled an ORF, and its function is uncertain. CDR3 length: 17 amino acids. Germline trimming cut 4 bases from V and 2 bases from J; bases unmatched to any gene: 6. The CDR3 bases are TGCGCCAGCAGTCCACAGGGGGCAGGGGCTGGGGCCAACGTCCTGACTTTC. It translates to CASSPQGAGAGANVLTF.

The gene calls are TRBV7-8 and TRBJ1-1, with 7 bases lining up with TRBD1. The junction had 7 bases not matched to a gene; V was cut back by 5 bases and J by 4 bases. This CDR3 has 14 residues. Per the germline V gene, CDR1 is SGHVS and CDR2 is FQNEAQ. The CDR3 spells CASSGDRVVTEAFF. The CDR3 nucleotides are TGTGCCAGCAGCGGCGACAGGGTTGTCACTGAAGCTTTCTTT.

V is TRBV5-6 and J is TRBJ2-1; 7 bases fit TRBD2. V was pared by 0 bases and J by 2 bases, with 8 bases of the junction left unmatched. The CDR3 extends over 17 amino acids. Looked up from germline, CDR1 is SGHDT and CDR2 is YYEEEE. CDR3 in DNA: TGTGCCAGCAGCTTGGTGTCCTTACTAGCGACCTACAATGAGCAGTTCTTC. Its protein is CASSLVSLLATYNEQFF.

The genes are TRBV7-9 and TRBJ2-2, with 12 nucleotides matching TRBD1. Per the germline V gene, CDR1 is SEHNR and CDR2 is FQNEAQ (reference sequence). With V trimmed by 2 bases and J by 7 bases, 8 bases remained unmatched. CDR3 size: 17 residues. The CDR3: CASSLTGTGGANGELFF. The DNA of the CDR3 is TGTGCCAGCAGCTTAACCGGGACAGGGGGCGCCAACGGGGAGCTGTTTTTT.

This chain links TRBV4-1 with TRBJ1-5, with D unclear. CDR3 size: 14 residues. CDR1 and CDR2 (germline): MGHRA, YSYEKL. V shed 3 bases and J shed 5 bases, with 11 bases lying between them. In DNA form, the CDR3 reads TGCGCCAGCAGCCAGGTATTGCTAGATCAGCCCCAGCATTTT. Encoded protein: CASSQVLLDQPQHF.

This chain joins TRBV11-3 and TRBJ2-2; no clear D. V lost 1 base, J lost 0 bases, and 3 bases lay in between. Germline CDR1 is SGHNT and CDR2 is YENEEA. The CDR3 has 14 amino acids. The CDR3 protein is CASSLVSNTGELFF. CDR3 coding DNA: TGTGCCAGCAGCTTAGTCTCGAACACCGGGGAGCTGTTTTTT.

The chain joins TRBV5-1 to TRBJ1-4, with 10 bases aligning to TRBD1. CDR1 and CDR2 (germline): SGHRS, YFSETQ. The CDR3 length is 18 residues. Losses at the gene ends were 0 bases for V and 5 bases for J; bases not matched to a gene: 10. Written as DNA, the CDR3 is TGCGCCAGCAGCTTGGGTATGGGACAGGGGCTCCTGAATGAAAAACTGTTTTTT. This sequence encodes CASSLGMGQGLLNEKLFF.

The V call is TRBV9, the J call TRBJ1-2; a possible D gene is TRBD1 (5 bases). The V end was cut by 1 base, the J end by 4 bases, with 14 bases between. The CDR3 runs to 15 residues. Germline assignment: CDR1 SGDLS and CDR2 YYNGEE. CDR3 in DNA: TGTGCCAGCAGCGTATCCAGGGAAAGTAGCTATGGCTACACCTTC. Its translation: CASSVSRESSYGYTF.

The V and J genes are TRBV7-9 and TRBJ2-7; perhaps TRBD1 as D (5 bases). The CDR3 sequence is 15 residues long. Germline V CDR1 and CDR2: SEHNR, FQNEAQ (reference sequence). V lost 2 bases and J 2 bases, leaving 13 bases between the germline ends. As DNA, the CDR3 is TGTGCCAGCAGCTTAATTCCGACAGCCGCCTACGAGCAGTACTTC. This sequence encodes CASSLIPTAAYEQYF.

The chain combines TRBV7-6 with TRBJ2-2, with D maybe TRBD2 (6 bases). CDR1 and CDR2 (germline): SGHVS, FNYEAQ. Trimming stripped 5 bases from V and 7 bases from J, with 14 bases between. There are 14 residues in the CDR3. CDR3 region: CASSPKWRGGELFF. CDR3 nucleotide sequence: TGTGCCAGCAGCCCGAAGTGGAGGGGCGGGGAGCTGTTTTTT.

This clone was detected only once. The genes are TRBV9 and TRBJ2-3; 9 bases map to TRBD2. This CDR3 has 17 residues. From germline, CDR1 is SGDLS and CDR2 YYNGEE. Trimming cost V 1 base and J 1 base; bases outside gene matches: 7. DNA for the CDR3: TGTGCCAGCAGCGTACAGAGCGGGAGGCTGGGCACAGATACGCAGTATTTT. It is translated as CASSVQSGRLGTDTQYF.

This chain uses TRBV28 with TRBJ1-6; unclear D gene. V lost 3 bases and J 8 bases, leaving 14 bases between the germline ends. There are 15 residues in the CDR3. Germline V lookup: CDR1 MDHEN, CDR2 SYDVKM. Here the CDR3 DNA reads TGTGCCAGCAGTTTGATGCAGGAGGTAGATTCACCCCTCCACTTT. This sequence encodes CASSLMQEVDSPLHF.

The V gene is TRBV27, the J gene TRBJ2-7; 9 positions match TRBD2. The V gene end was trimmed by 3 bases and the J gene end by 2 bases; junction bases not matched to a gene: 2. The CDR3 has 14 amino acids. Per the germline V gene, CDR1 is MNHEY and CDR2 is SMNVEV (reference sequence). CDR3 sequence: CASSFSGGAYEQYF. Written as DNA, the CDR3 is TGTGCCAGCAGTTTTAGCGGGGGAGCCTACGAGCAGTACTTC.

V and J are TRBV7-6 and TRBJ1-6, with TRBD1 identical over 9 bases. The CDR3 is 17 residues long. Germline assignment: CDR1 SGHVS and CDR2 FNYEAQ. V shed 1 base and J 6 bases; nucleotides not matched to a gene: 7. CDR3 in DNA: TGTGCCAGCAGCTTAGGTAGCTCGGACAGGGGTAATTCACCCCTCCACTTT. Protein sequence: CASSLGSSDRGNSPLHF.

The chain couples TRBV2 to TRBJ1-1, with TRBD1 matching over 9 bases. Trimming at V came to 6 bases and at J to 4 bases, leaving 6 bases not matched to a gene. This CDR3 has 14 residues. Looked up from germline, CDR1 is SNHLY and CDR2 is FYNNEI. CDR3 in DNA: TGTGCCAGCAGCTTGACAGGGGGGAGCACTGAAGCTTTCTTT. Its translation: CASSLTGGSTEAFF. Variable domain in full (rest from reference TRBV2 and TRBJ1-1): EPEVTQTPSHQVTQMGQEVILRCVPISNHLYFYWYRQILGQKVEFLVSFYNNEISEKSEIFDDQFSVERPDGSNFTLKIRSTKLEDSAMYFCASSLTGGSTEAFFGQGTRLTVV.

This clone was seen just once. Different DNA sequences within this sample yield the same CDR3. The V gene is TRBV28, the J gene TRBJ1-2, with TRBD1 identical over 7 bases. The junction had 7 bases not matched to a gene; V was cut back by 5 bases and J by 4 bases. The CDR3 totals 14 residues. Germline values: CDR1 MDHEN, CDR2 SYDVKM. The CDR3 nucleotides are TGTGCCAGCAGTCCCGGGGACAGCTTCTATGGCTACACCTTC. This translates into CASSPGDSFYGYTF.

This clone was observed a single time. CDR3 residues: CAWDSGWSGEQYF. The CDR3 nucleotides are TGTGCCTGGGATAGCGGGTGGTCTGGCGAGCAGTACTTC. The chain recombines TRBV30 with TRBJ2-7; 7 bases map to TRBD2. Germline loops: CDR1 GTSNPN, CDR2 SVGIG (reference sequence). The CDR3 contains 13 residues. With V trimmed by 5 bases and J by 6 bases, 10 bases remained unmatched.

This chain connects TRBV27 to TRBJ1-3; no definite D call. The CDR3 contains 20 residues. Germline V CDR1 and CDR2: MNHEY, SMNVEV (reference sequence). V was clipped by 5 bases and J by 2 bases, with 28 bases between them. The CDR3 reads CASSPIRRGLPADAGNTIYF. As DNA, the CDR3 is TGTGCCAGCAGTCCAATTCGGAGAGGGCTCCCGGCGGATGCTGGAAACACCATATATTTT.

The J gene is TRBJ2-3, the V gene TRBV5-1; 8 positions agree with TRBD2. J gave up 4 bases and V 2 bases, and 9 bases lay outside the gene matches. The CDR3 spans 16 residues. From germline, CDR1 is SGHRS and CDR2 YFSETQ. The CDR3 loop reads CASSLNERGSADTQYF. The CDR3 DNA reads TGCGCCAGCAGCTTAAACGAGCGGGGGTCGGCAGATACGCAGTATTTT.

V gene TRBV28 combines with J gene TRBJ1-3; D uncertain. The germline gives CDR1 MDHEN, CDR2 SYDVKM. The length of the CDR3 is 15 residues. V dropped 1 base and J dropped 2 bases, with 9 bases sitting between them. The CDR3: CASSLSRRPGNTIYF. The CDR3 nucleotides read TGTGCCAGCAGTTTATCTCGCAGGCCTGGAAACACCATATATTTT.

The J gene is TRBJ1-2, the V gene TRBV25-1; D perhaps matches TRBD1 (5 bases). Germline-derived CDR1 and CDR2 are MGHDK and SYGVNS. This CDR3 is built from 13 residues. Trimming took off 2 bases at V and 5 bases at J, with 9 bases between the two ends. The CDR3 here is CASSEGHRYGYTF. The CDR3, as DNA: TGTGCCAGCAGTGAAGGACACCGGTATGGCTACACCTTC.

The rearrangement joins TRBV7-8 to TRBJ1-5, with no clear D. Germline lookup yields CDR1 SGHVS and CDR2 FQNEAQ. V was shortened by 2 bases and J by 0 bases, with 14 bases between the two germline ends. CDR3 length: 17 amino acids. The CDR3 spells CASSLIVDHHSNQPQHF. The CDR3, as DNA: TGTGCCAGCAGCTTAATAGTAGATCACCATAGCAATCAGCCCCAGCATTTT.

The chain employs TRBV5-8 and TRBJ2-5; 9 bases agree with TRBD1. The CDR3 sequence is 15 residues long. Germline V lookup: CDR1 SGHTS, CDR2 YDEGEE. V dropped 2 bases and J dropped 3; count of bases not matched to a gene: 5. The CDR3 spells CASSFHRGRKETQYF. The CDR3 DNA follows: TGTGCCAGCAGCTTCCACAGGGGGCGTAAAGAGACCCAGTACTTC.

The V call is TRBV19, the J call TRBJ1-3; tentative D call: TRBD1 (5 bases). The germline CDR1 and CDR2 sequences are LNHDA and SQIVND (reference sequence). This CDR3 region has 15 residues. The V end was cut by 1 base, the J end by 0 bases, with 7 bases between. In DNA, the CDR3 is TGTGCCAGTAGTATAGGCGACAGCTCTGGAAACACCATATATTTT. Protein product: CASSIGDSSGNTIYF.

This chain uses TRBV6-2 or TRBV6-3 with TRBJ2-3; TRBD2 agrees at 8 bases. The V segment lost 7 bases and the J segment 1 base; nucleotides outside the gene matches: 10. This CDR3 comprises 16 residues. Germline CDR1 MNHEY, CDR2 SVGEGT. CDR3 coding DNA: TGTGCCAGCACCCCCGGAGAGCGGGGGCGCACAGATACGCAGTATTTT. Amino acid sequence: CASTPGERGRTDTQYF.

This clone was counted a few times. The CDR3 nucleotides read TGTGCCAGCACCCCGGGGACAGGGGATGAAAAACTGTTTTTT. It codes for CASTPGTGDEKLFF. The rearrangement uses TRBV28 and TRBJ1-4, with 10 bases matching TRBD1. This CDR3 has 14 amino acids. Germline V gene lookup returns CDR1 MDHEN and CDR2 SYDVKM. V lost 7 bases to trimming and J lost 6 bases; unmatched junction nucleotides: 5.